This T cell receptor (beta chain) emerged from a study of blood T cells in healthy people across ages. This clonotype was picked up many times. A sample-barcoded 5' primer and a J-beta primer mix were used in a second PCR of about 7 to 12 cycles. One entry per CDR3 protein, called by TCRdb with MiXCR from the 5' RACE reads. This sample has hundreds of thousands of distinct CDR3 sequences, with around 28% found just once. The donors, healthy Caucasians from Russia, were aged roughly 6 to 90. Around 10 milliliters of peripheral blood were drawn from each donor. Researchers report isolating at least 7 million PBMCs per sample. This CDR3 region has 15 residues. The V gene's germline CDR1 is SEHNR and CDR2 FQNEAQ (reference sequence). With 2 bases clipped from V and 5 bases from J, the junction kept 6 bases outside the gene matches.

Sequencing was performed on blood. This chain links TRBV7-9 with TRBJ1-2; 9 bases are shared with TRBD1. The TCR was taken from a woman of 80 years or more in good health. The CDR3 nucleotides are TGTGCCAGCAGCTTATCAGGGACAGGGCGGTATGGCTACACCTTC. Protein: CASSLSGTGRYGYTF.